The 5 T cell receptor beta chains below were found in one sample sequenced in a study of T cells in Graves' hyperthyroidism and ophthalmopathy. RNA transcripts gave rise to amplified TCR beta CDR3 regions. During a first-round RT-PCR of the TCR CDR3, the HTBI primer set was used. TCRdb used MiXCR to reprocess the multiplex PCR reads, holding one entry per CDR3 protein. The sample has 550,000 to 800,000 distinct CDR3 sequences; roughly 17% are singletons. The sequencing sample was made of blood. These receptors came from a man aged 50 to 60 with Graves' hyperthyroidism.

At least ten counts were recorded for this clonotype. The CDR3 DNA is TGTGCCAGCATCGACGTCCTCCACCTCTCTGGAAACACCATATATTTT. Its protein is CASIDVLHLSGNTIYF. This chain connects TRBV12-3 or TRBV12-4 to TRBJ1-3; D is ambiguous. CDR3 length: 16 residues. V gave up 7 bases and J gave up 0 bases, with 16 bases separating them.

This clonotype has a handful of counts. CDR3 sequence reads: CASSFYSGGYNEQFF. CDR3 nucleotides: TGTGCCAGCAGCTTCTATAGCGGGGGATACAATGAGCAGTTCTTC. The chain recombines TRBV7-3 with TRBJ2-1, with 9 bases matching TRBD2. The V and J ends lost 3 bases and 4 bases, in that order; junction bases with no gene match: 4. The CDR3 covers 15 residues. Germline-derived CDR1 and CDR2 are SGHTA and FQGTGA. Full variable domain (outside the CDR3, taken from reference TRBV7-3 and TRBJ2-1): GAGVSQTPSNKVTEKGKYVELRCDPISGHTALYWYRQSLGQGPEFLIYFQGTGAADDSGLPNDRFFAVRPEGSVSTLKIQRTERGDSAVYLCASSFYSGGYNEQFFGPGTRLTVL.

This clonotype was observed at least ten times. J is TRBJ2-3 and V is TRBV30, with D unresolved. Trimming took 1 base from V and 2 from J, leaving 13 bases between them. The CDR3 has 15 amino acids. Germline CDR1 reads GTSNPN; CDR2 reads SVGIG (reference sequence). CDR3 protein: CAWSGTVRNTDTQYF. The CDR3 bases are TGTGCCTGGAGTGGCACTGTGCGGAACACAGATACGCAGTATTTT.

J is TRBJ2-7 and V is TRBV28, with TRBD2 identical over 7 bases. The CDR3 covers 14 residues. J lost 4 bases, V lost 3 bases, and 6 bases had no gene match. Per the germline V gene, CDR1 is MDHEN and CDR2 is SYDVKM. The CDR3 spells CASSFTLALYEQYF. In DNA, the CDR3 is TGTGCCAGCAGTTTTACACTAGCGCTGTACGAGCAGTACTTC.

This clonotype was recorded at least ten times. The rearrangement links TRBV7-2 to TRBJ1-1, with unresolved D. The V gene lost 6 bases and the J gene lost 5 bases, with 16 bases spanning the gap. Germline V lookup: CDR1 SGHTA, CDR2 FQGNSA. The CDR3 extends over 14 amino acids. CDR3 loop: CASRPSGRRTEAFF. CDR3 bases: TGTGCCAGCAGGCCCTCGGGCAGGCGGACTGAAGCTTTCTTT.